The T cell receptor (beta chain) described here comes from a study of blood T cells in healthy people across ages. The germline V gene has CDR1 SGHVS and CDR2 FNYEAQ. The CDR3 has 14 amino acids. A sample-barcoded 5' primer and a J-beta primer mix were used in a second PCR of about 7 to 12 cycles. TCRdb recomputed calls from the 5' RACE reads with MiXCR, one row per CDR3 protein. The sample yields about 780,000 distinct CDR3 sequences, under 30% seen once. The sample was also reused in another study, on T cells of mothers and their children.

The sample was blood. The V and J genes are TRBV7-6 and TRBJ2-5; D is uncertain. Gene TRBJ2-7 matches the end of the DNA better, so the J call may be wrong. This sequence originates from a boy aged 5 to 17 in good health. In nucleotides, the CDR3 is TGTGCCAGCAGCTCCTCGGGCCCTGCCTACGAGCAGTACTTC. This sequence encodes CASSSSGPAYEQYF.